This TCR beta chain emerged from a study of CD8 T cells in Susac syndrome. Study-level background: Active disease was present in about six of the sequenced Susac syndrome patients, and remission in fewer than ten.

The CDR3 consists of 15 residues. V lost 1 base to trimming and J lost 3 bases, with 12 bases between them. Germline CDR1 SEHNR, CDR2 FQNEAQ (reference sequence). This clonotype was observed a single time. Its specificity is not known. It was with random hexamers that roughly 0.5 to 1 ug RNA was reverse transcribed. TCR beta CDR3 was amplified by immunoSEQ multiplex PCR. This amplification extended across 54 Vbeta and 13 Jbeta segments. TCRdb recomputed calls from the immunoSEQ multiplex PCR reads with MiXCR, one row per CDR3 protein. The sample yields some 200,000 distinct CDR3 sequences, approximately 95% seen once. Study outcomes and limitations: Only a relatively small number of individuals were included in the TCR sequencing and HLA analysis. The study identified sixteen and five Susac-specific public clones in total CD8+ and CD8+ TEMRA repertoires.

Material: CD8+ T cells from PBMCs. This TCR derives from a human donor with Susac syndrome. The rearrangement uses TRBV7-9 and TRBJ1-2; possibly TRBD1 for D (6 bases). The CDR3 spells CASSLVAGAHYGYTF. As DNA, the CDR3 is TGTGCCAGCAGCTTAGTCGCGGGGGCACACTATGGCTACACCTTC.